The next 25 T cell receptor beta chains were all read from a single sample in a study of a mutant IDH1 vaccine in newly diagnosed glioma. Sequencing used immunoSEQ multiplex PCR; TCRdb keeps in-frame clones, though not all of them. The repertoire holds some 60,000 clones, with about 91% as singletons. The time point: baseline, week 1 (first vaccination visit). Treatment of the sample: pre-vaccination baseline after standard-of-care therapy. The specimen comprised PBMCs, sampled from a glioma patient treated with radiotherapy, temozolomide or both. All receptors come from a man aged 45-65 years with glioma.

This chain uses TRBV19 with TRBJ2-6, with D tentatively TRBD1 (6 bases). V lost 4 bases and J 1 base, leaving 14 bases between the germline ends. CDR3 length: 17 amino acids. The V gene's germline CDR1 is LNHDA and CDR2 SQIVND (reference sequence). CDR3 DNA sequence: TGTGCCAGTAGTAGGGACACCTCCACATCTGGGGCCAACGTCCTGACTTTC. Protein product: CASSRDTSTSGANVLTF.

The V call is TRBV10-3, the J call TRBJ1-2; tentatively, D is TRBD1 (5 bases). The germline gives CDR1 ENHRY, CDR2 SYGVKD. V shed 2 bases and J shed 8 bases, with 12 bases lying between them. The CDR3 is made up of 13 amino acids. The CDR3 region is CAISERGPGGYTF. DNA of the CDR3: TGTGCCATCAGTGAGCGGGGACCCGGGGGCTACACCTTC.

The chain uses TRBV6-4 and TRBJ2-1; possible D gene TRBD2, 6 bases. V shed 7 bases and J shed 0 bases, with 22 bases lying between them. There are 18 residues in the CDR3. Germline assignment: CDR1 MRHNA and CDR2 SNTAGT. The CDR3 DNA reads as TGTGCCAGCACCTCAACGCCGGGACTGCGTATCTCCTACAATGAGCAGTTCTTC. Its translation is CASTSTPGLRISYNEQFF.

This chain connects TRBV4-3 to TRBJ2-5; 10 bases map to TRBD2. Germline loops: CDR1 LGHNA, CDR2 YSLEER. The V segment lost 1 base and the J segment 3 bases; nucleotides outside the gene matches: 20. The CDR3 is made up of 21 amino acids. CDR3 region: CASSQARQGIAGGGGKETQYF. CDR3 DNA: TGCGCCAGCAGCCAAGCACGTCAGGGAATAGCGGGGGGTGGGGGTAAAGAGACCCAGTACTTC.

This clone is a singleton in its sample. The V call is TRBV13, the J call TRBJ1-1, with a possible D match to TRBD1 (6 bases). Trimming removed 1 base at V and 1 base at J, with 10 bases between. This CDR3 comprises 15 residues. CDR1 is PRHDT and CDR2 is FYEKMQ in the germline V gene (reference sequence). CDR3 loop: CASSLAWGANTEAFF. CDR3 coding DNA: TGTGCCAGCAGCTTAGCATGGGGGGCGAACACTGAAGCTTTCTTT.

The chain employs TRBV19 and TRBJ1-5; D uncertain. The CDR3 covers 15 residues. Germline V CDR1 and CDR2: LNHDA, SQIVND (reference sequence). Trimming pared 6 bases from V and 0 bases from J, leaving 12 bases between. CDR3 bases: TGTGCCAGTAGAGAGAGCCTTCATAGCAATCAGCCCCAGCATTTT. This gives the protein CASRESLHSNQPQHF.

The chain joins TRBV4-3 to TRBJ1-4; unclear D gene. The ends were cut back, 2 bases at V and 7 bases at J, with 14 bases in the middle. CDR1 is LGHNA and CDR2 is YSLEER in the germline V gene. The CDR3 sequence is 15 residues long. As DNA, the CDR3 is TGCGCCAGCAGCCAAAGTTGGGCGGACCCTGAAAAACTGTTTTTT. Its protein is CASSQSWADPEKLFF.

The chain employs TRBV7-2 and TRBJ1-2; no clear D gene. Germline values: CDR1 SGHTA, CDR2 FQGNSA. Trimming took off 2 bases at V and 3 bases at J, with 10 bases between the two ends. The CDR3 has 14 amino acids. The CDR3 bases are TGTGCCAGCAGCTTAACACTGACGGACTATGGCTACACCTTC. Its protein product is CASSLTLTDYGYTF.

The chain has TRBV19 and TRBJ1-2; D ambiguous. Looked up from germline, CDR1 is LNHDA and CDR2 is SQIVND (reference sequence). Trimming removed 0 bases at V and 8 bases at J, with 10 bases between. The CDR3 contains 13 residues. CDR3 region: CASSIDLAAGYTF. For the CDR3, the DNA is TGTGCCAGTAGTATAGATCTGGCAGCGGGCTACACCTTC.

The V and J genes are TRBV10-1 and TRBJ2-1, with D possibly TRBD1 on 6 matching bases. Trimming left V 8 bases short and J 0 bases short, with 17 bases between. This CDR3 is built from 16 residues. CDR1 is WNHNN, CDR2 SYGVQD, per germline (reference sequence). The CDR3 DNA sequence: TGCGCCAGCTCCCCAGGCCAGGGGTTCTCCTACAATGAGCAGTTCTTC. It codes for CASSPGQGFSYNEQFF.

In its sample, this clone was seen a few times. J is TRBJ1-1 and V is TRBV9; TRBD1 aligns across 10 bases. The CDR3 is 16 amino acids. Unmatched junction bases numbered 10, after V lost 4 bases and J lost 4 bases. Germline assignment: CDR1 SGDLS and CDR2 YYNGEE. The CDR3 region is CASSLRPGQGSTEAFF. The CDR3 region has the DNA TGTGCCAGCAGCCTAAGACCGGGACAGGGGTCCACTGAAGCTTTCTTT.

Only a few counts were recorded for this clone. The CDR3 DNA reads as TGTGCCAGCAGCGTAGGGGACAGGGGACGCTCTGGGGCCAACGTCCTGACTTTC. This translates into CASSVGDRGRSGANVLTF. V gene TRBV9 combines with J gene TRBJ2-6; TRBD1 matches at 10 bases. Germline loops: CDR1 SGDLS, CDR2 YYNGEE. The CDR3 contains 18 residues. V lost 0 bases and J lost 0; bases outside the gene matches: 3.

This chain uses TRBV28 with TRBJ1-2, with D perhaps matching TRBD1 (6 bases). This CDR3 is 14 amino acids long. The V end lost 1 base, the J end lost 4 bases, and 10 bases lay between the germline ends. Germline lookup yields CDR1 MDHEN and CDR2 SYDVKM. The CDR3 bases are TGTGCCAGCAGTTTATCCCCAGGGGTCTATGGCTACACCTTC. It translates to CASSLSPGVYGYTF.

This clone was detected once. The chain joins TRBV10-3 to TRBJ2-7; no definite D call. Germline lookup yields CDR1 ENHRY and CDR2 SYGVKD. V was trimmed by 1 base and J by 3 bases, leaving 1 base between them. The length of the CDR3 is 11 residues. The CDR3 nucleotides read TGTGCCATCAGTGAGTTCTACGAGCAGTACTTC. Amino acid sequence: CAISEFYEQYF.

DNA of the CDR3: TGTGCCAGCAGCTTAGCAGGCAGGGGTGAGACCCAGTACTTC. This gives the protein CASSLAGRGETQYF. V is TRBV7-2 and J is TRBJ2-5; D is perhaps TRBD1 (6 bases). Germline V gene lookup returns CDR1 SGHTA and CDR2 FQGNSA. The CDR3 has 14 residues. V dropped 0 bases and J dropped 5 bases, with 10 bases sitting between them.

J is TRBJ1-6 and V is TRBV4-3; D call uncertain. This CDR3 is 18 amino acids long. V lost 0 bases and J lost 7, with 19 bases in between. Per germline, CDR1 LGHNA and CDR2 YSLEER. For the CDR3, the DNA is TGCGCCAGCAGCCAAGATCTGCCGGGAAGGATCGGGAATTCACCCCTCCACTTT. Encoded protein: CASSQDLPGRIGNSPLHF.

J is TRBJ2-1 and V is TRBV19; TRBD1 might be the D (6 bases). CDR3 length equals 13 residues. Germline values: CDR1 LNHDA, CDR2 SQIVND (reference sequence). V lost 2 bases and J 9 bases, leaving 11 bases between the germline ends. The CDR3 sequence is CASSIQGIGEQFF. CDR3 in DNA: TGTGCCAGTAGTATACAGGGGATCGGTGAGCAGTTCTTC.

The genes are TRBV7-9 and TRBJ1-4; D is possibly TRBD1 (5 bases). This CDR3 has 16 amino acids. The ends were cut back, 3 bases at V and 0 bases at J, with 11 bases in the middle. The germline CDR1 and CDR2 sequences are SEHNR and FQNEAQ (reference sequence). The CDR3 loop reads CASSFQQESTNEKLFF. CDR3 nucleotide sequence: TGTGCCAGCAGCTTCCAACAGGAATCAACTAATGAAAAACTGTTTTTT.

The rearrangement links TRBV7-8 to TRBJ1-2, with D tentatively TRBD1 (6 bases). Between the trimmed V and J ends, which lost 0 bases and 1 base, there was a span of 12 bases. CDR1 is SGHVS, CDR2 FQNEAQ, per germline. The CDR3 runs to 16 residues. The CDR3 sequence: CASSLAGTYLNYGYTF. The CDR3 coding sequence is TGTGCCAGCAGCTTAGCGGGGACATACCTTAACTATGGCTACACCTTC.

This clone was seen only once. This chain connects TRBV2 to TRBJ2-5, with 7 bases that match TRBD2. CDR3 length: 14 residues. V lost 1 base, J lost 9 bases, and 8 bases stayed unmatched. Looked up from germline, CDR1 is SNHLY and CDR2 is FYNNEI. The CDR3 spells CASSEGGGPVSQYF. CDR3 sequence (DNA): TGTGCCAGCAGTGAAGGGGGGGGTCCGGTGTCCCAGTACTTC.

The CDR3 is CASSSGTLTYEQYF. The CDR3 coding sequence is TGTGCCAGTAGTTCCGGGACGCTAACCTACGAGCAGTACTTC. The rearrangement links TRBV19 to TRBJ2-7, with D possibly called TRBD1 or TRBD2 (5 bases each). Trimming removed 5 bases at V and 2 bases at J, with 13 bases between. CDR1 is LNHDA, CDR2 SQIVND, per germline (reference sequence). The CDR3 extends over 14 amino acids.

The genes are TRBV19 and TRBJ1-4; D is uncertain. V lost 3 bases and J 7 bases, leaving 12 bases between the germline ends. Germline CDR1 LNHDA, CDR2 SQIVND (reference sequence). The CDR3 is 14 amino acids. The CDR3 DNA sequence: TGTGCCAGTAGTATTACCACCGGTCGTGAAAAACTGTTTTTT. Its protein is CASSITTGREKLFF.

The rearrangement joins TRBV5-6 to TRBJ2-7, with D perhaps TRBD1 or TRBD2 (6 bases each). The CDR3 extends over 15 amino acids. The ends were cut back, 2 bases at V and 0 bases at J, with 12 bases in the middle. CDR1 and CDR2 (germline): SGHDT, YYEEEE. The CDR3, as DNA: TGTGCCAGCAGCTTCGCCGGGGGCTACTCCTACGAGCAGTACTTC. This translates into CASSFAGGYSYEQYF.

J is TRBJ1-2 and V is TRBV7-9; 8 bases match TRBD1. The CDR3 loop spans 15 amino acids. Germline V gene lookup returns CDR1 SEHNR and CDR2 FQNEAQ (reference sequence). Trimming removed 5 bases from V and 4 bases from J; junction bases left unmatched: 9. Written as DNA, the CDR3 is TGTGCCAGCAGCCCCCATTGGGACAGGCTCTATGGCTACACCTTC. It codes for CASSPHWDRLYGYTF. Supplemented by reference TRBV7-9 and TRBJ1-2, the full variable domain reads DTGVSQNPRHKITKRGQNVTFRCDPISEHNRLYWYRQTLGQGPEFLTYFQNEAQLEKSRLLSDRFSAERPKGSFSTLEIQRTEQGDSAMYLCASSPHWDRLYGYTFGSGTRLTVV.

This chain connects TRBV10-1 to TRBJ2-7; a weak D match, TRBD1 (5 bases). Germline V gene sequence: CDR1 WNHNN, CDR2 SYGVQD (reference sequence). The CDR3 runs 14 residues. V lost 0 bases and J 5 bases, leaving 11 bases between the germline ends. This CDR3 is CASSESPGNHEQYF. The CDR3 DNA reads TGCGCCAGCAGTGAGTCCCCAGGGAACCACGAGCAGTACTTC.